This passage covers 19 T cell receptor beta chains from one sample sequenced in a study of identical twins (dated by TCRdb to about 2016). The library relied on 5' RACE. Sequencing took place on an Illumina HiSeq 2000. TCRdb reran the public reads through fastp at Q25 and MiXCR, keeping productive beta chains. Records with the same CDR3 protein are collapsed into one entry carrying the most frequent genes and DNA. The sample profile shows 420,000 or so distinct CDR3 sequences; around 18% of them were found once. The leading ten clones occupy approximately 12% of the sample. Sequenced: naive T cells sorted from blood. The intended sense of this specimen's cell subset or site label: cells isolated with a human naive T-cell isolation kit. These receptors originate from a man over 45 in good health.

This clonotype was counted only a few times. The V gene is TRBV9, the J gene TRBJ2-5, with TRBD1 as a possible D gene (5 bases). Per the germline V gene, CDR1 is SGDLS and CDR2 is YYNGEE. The CDR3 length is 13 residues. Trimming left V 4 bases short and J 3 bases short, with 10 bases between. The CDR3 is CASSTGGEETQYF. The CDR3 DNA sequence: TGTGCCAGCAGCACAGGTGGCGAAGAGACCCAGTACTTC.

This clonotype was picked up many times. The V and J genes are TRBV6-2 or TRBV6-3 and TRBJ2-7; TRBD1 matches at 10 bases. J lost 7 bases, V lost 7 bases, and 13 bases had no gene match. CDR1 and CDR2 (germline): MNHEY, SVGEGT. The CDR3 consists of 15 residues. This chain's CDR3 is CASIPRDRGPKEQYF. CDR3 DNA: TGTGCCAGCATCCCCCGCGACAGGGGGCCGAAAGAGCAGTACTTC.

The sample holds many counts of this clonotype. The chain employs TRBV12-3 or TRBV12-4 and TRBJ2-1, with 9 bases that match TRBD1. V dropped 4 bases and J dropped 5; count of bases not matched to a gene: 6. The CDR3 is 15 amino acids. The CDR3 here is CASSSRDRANNEQFF. The CDR3 coding sequence is TGTGCCAGCAGTTCCCGGGACAGGGCGAACAATGAGCAGTTCTTC.

This clonotype has ten or more counts. V gene TRBV5-5 combines with J gene TRBJ2-7; no reliable D call. This CDR3 has 14 residues. The V end lost 4 bases, the J end lost 4 bases, and 15 bases lay between the germline ends. CDR1 and CDR2 from the germline V gene are SGHKS and YYEKEE (reference sequence). Written as DNA, the CDR3 is TGTGCCAGCAGCCCCCTTATAAGCGTATACGAGCAGTACTTC. Its protein product is CASSPLISVYEQYF.

This clonotype was recorded a few times. The chain couples TRBV7-6 to TRBJ2-2, with D tentatively TRBD1 (6 bases). V was clipped by 3 bases and J by 6 bases, with 14 bases between them. The germline CDR1 and CDR2 sequences are SGHVS and FNYEAQ. This CDR3 region has 15 residues. The CDR3 coding sequence is TGTGCCAGCAGCTTGTCAGGGGAAGTCGCCGGGGAGCTGTTTTTT. It translates to CASSLSGEVAGELFF.

The rearrangement uses TRBV7-8 and TRBJ2-1, with D perhaps TRBD1 (6 bases). The CDR3 length is 19 residues. The V end was cut by 4 bases, the J end by 1 base, with 23 bases between. The V gene's germline CDR1 is SGHVS and CDR2 FQNEAQ. CDR3 protein: CASSSPLQGTSLSYNEQFF. In DNA form, the CDR3 reads TGTGCCAGCAGCTCACCCTTACAGGGCACCTCACTATCCTACAATGAGCAGTTCTTC.

This clonotype occurred a few times. The chain joins TRBV5-1 to TRBJ2-3; 7 bases are a match to TRBD2. Germline CDR1 is SGHRS and CDR2 is YFSETQ. The CDR3 contains 14 residues. V lost 4 bases, J lost 5 bases, and 7 bases stayed unmatched. The CDR3 coding sequence is TGCGCCAGCAGCAGACTAGCCGGCGAAGATACGCAGTATTTT. Protein product: CASSRLAGEDTQYF.

This clonotype showed up just a few times. The J gene is TRBJ2-3, the V gene TRBV15; 12 nucleotides align to TRBD2. V shed 2 bases, J shed 4 bases, and the junction held 7 bases outside the gene matches. The CDR3 spans 17 residues. CDR1 LNHNV and CDR2 YYDKDF come from the germline V gene (reference sequence). The CDR3 DNA reads TGTGCCACCAGCAGACCGACTAGCGGGAGAGGGCCAGATACGCAGTATTTT. The encoded protein is CATSRPTSGRGPDTQYF.

The chain recombines TRBV6-1 with TRBJ2-3; D is possibly TRBD1 (6 bases). Germline-derived CDR1 and CDR2 are MNHNS and SASEGT. The V end was cut by 6 bases, the J end by 0 bases, with 16 bases between. This CDR3 is built from 16 residues. DNA of the CDR3: TGTGCCAGCAGGCGCGGACAGACCCCTAGCACAGATACGCAGTATTTT. The encoded protein is CASRRGQTPSTDTQYF.

The chain joins TRBV12-3 or TRBV12-4 to TRBJ1-1; 9 nucleotides line up with TRBD1. The CDR3 loop spans 13 amino acids. The J segment lost 4 bases and the V segment lost 8 bases, leaving 5 bases of the junction unmatched. CDR3 sequence reads: CASRTGGRTEAFF. For the CDR3, the DNA is TGTGCCAGCCGCACAGGGGGCCGCACTGAAGCTTTCTTT.

In DNA form, the CDR3 reads TGCAGTGCTCCGAGACAGGGTCCTACTGGAAACACCATATATTTT. It codes for CSAPRQGPTGNTIYF. The chain links TRBV20-1 to TRBJ1-3; TRBD1 agrees at 7 bases. J gave up 2 bases and V 5 bases, and 9 bases lay outside the gene matches. This CDR3 is built from 15 residues. CDR1 DFQATT and CDR2 SNEGSKA come from the germline V gene (reference sequence).

In nucleotides, the CDR3 is TGCAGTGCTAGAGGCCTAGACCAAGACACCGGGGAGCTGTTTTTT. This codes for CSARGLDQDTGELFF. The chain carries TRBV20-1 and TRBJ2-2; D remains ambiguous. The germline CDR1 and CDR2 sequences are DFQATT and SNEGSKA (reference sequence). The V and J ends lost 1 base and 3 bases respectively, with 12 bases between them. The CDR3 sequence is 15 residues long.

V is TRBV10-3 and J is TRBJ2-5; D is undetermined. Trimming removed 10 bases from V and 5 bases from J, with 14 bases in between. Germline loops: CDR1 ENHRY, CDR2 SYGVKD. The CDR3 has 12 residues. In nucleotides, the CDR3 is TGTGCCACCTCACCGGGCAGGGAGACCCAGTACTTC. Encoded protein: CATSPGRETQYF.

This clonotype showed up many times. The chain couples TRBV28 to TRBJ1-1; D is uncertain. CDR3 size: 15 residues. With 3 bases removed from V and 1 base from J, the gap between germline ends came to 12 bases. Germline values: CDR1 MDHEN, CDR2 SYDVKM. This CDR3 is CASSFVSSPNTEAFF. As DNA, the CDR3 is TGTGCCAGCAGTTTCGTGTCAAGCCCGAACACTGAAGCTTTCTTT.

There are many counts of this clonotype. The chain employs TRBV5-1 and TRBJ2-2; 9 bases line up with TRBD1. The CDR3 length is 19 residues. Trimming cost V 0 bases and J 4 bases; bases outside gene matches: 13. The germline gives CDR1 SGHRS, CDR2 YFSETQ. This CDR3 reads CASSLVGTGLPSGTGELFF. The CDR3 bases are TGCGCCAGCAGCTTGGTCGGGACAGGGCTACCGTCCGGCACCGGGGAGCTGTTTTTT.

The rearrangement links TRBV6-5 to TRBJ1-5; TRBD1 is a possible D gene (5 bases). V shed 1 base and J shed 0 bases, with 7 bases lying between them. From germline, CDR1 is MNHEY and CDR2 SVGAGI. The CDR3 covers 15 residues. CDR3: CASSYLTASNQPQHF. The CDR3 DNA is TGTGCCAGCAGTTACTTGACAGCTAGCAATCAGCCCCAGCATTTT.

There are a few counts of this clonotype. V gene TRBV5-1 combines with J gene TRBJ2-1; 8 bases align to TRBD2. CDR1 is SGHRS, CDR2 YFSETQ, per germline. V shed 2 bases, J shed 6 bases, and the junction held 7 bases outside the gene matches. This CDR3 has 15 amino acids. The CDR3 DNA reads as TGCGCCAGCAGCTTTAGCGGGGTCAACCCCAATGAGCAGTTCTTC. Translation gives CASSFSGVNPNEQFF.

The CDR3 sequence is CSANMALVYNEQFF. DNA for the CDR3: TGCAGTGCGAATATGGCACTGGTATACAATGAGCAGTTCTTC. The J gene is TRBJ2-1, the V gene TRBV20-1; D is uncertain. Trimming removed 6 bases from V and 4 bases from J, with 16 bases in between. CDR3 size: 14 residues. Germline-derived CDR1 and CDR2 are DFQATT and SNEGSKA (reference sequence).

The sample holds a few counts of this clonotype. The rearrangement joins TRBV6-5 to TRBJ2-7; the match to TRBD2 covers 10 bases. The CDR3 is 17 residues long. Germline V gene lookup returns CDR1 MNHEY and CDR2 SVGAGI. Trimming removed 0 bases from V and 7 bases from J; junction bases left unmatched: 12. CDR3 sequence (DNA): TGTGCCAGCAGTTACTCAGCCCTACTAGCGGGGAAAGGAGAGCAGTACTTC. Its protein product is CASSYSALLAGKGEQYF.